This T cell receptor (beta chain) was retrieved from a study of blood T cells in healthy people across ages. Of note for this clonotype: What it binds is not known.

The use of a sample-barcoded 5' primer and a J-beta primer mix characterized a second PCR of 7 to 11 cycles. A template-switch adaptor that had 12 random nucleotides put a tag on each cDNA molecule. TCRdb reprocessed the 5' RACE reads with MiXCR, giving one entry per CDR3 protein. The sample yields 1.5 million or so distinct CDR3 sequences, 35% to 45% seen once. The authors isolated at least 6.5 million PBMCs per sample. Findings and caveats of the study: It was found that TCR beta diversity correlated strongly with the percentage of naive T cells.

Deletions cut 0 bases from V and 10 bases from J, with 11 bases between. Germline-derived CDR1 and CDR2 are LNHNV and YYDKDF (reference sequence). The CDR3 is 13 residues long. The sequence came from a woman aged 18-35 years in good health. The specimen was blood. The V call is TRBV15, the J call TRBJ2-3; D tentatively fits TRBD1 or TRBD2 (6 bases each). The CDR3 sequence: CATSREGGYAQYF. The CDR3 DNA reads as TGTGCCACCAGCAGAGAGGGGGGCTATGCGCAGTATTTT.